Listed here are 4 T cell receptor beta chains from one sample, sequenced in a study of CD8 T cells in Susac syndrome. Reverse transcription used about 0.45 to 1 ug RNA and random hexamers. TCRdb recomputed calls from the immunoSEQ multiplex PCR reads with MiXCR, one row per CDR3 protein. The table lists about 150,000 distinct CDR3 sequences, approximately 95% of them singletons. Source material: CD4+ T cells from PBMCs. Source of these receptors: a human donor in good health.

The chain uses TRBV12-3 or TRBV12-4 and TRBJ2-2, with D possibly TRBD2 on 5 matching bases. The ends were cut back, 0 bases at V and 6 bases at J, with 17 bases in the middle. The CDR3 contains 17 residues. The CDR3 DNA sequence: TGTGCCAGCAGTTTAGCGATCGGAGGTGGTGTGTCCGGGGAGCTGTTTTTT. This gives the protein CASSLAIGGGVSGELFF.

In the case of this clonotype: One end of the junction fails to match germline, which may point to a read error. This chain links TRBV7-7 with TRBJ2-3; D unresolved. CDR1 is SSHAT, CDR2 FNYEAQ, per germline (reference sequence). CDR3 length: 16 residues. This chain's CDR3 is CASSPSLRMHGDTQYF. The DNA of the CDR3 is TGTGCTAGCAGCCCCTCATTAAGGATGCACGGGGATACGCAGTATTTT.

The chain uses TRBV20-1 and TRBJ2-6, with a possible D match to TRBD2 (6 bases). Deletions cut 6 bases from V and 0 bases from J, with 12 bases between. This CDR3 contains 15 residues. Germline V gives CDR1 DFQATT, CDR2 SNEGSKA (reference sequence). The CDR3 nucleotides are TGCAGTGCGGGGGACTCCTCCTCTGGGGCCAACGTCCTGACTTTC. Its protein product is CSAGDSSSGANVLTF.

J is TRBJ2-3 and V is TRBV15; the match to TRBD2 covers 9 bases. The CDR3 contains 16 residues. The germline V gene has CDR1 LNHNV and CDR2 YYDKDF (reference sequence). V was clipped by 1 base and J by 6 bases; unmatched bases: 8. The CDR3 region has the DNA TGTGCCACCAGCAGAGTTGCGGGAGGGCCGATGGATACGCAGTATTTT. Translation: CATSRVAGGPMDTQYF.